Shown below are 2 T cell receptor beta chains from a single sample sequenced in a study of T cell responses to AZD1222 COVID-19 vaccine. Sequenced by immunoSEQ multiplex PCR; TCRdb stores in-frame clones only, minus some. The repertoire holds about 150,000 clones, about 87% seen once, with about 3.7% in the top ten. The sample consisted of peripheral blood, taken on day 0 of MenACWY control vaccination. These receptors came from an adult in good health.

The chain joins TRBV3-1 (or the pseudogene TRBV3-2) to TRBJ1-1; D possibly corresponds to TRBD1 (5 bases). The V end lost 1 base, the J end lost 8 bases, and 14 bases lay between the germline ends. Germline-derived CDR1 and CDR2 are LGHDT and YNNKEL (reference sequence). The CDR3 is 14 residues long. The CDR3 loop reads CASSQVGTGREAFF. In DNA form, the CDR3 reads TGTGCCAGCAGCCAAGTGGGAACAGGCCGAGAAGCTTTCTTT.

V gene TRBV7-3 combines with J gene TRBJ1-3; D is unclear. Germline V gene data show CDR1 as SGHTA and CDR2 as FQGTGA. The CDR3 covers 14 residues. Trimming took off 3 bases at V and 2 bases at J, with 8 bases between the two ends. CDR3 sequence reads: CASSLTSTGNTIYF. The CDR3 nucleotides are TGTGCCAGCAGCTTGACTTCTACTGGAAACACCATATATTTT.